A single sample is the source of the 30 T cell receptor beta chains below, sequenced in a study of blood T cell repertoires in COVID-19. The method was immunoSEQ multiplex PCR; TCRdb's version includes in-frame clones alone and lacks a portion of them. This sample has tens of thousands of clones, with about 77% found just once. What was sequenced was peripheral blood. The source is a human donor in a cohort sampled during active COVID-19.

The chain employs TRBV18 and TRBJ1-1; perhaps TRBD1 as D (5 bases). Trimming took 3 bases from V and 7 from J, leaving 12 bases between them. This CDR3 is built from 13 residues. The germline V gene encodes CDR1 KGHSH and CDR2 LQKENI. The CDR3 loop reads CASSPFGGGEAFF. The CDR3 DNA is TGTGCCAGCTCACCGTTCGGGGGGGGTGAAGCTTTCTTT.

The chain has TRBV10-1 and TRBJ2-1, with 9 positions matching TRBD2. Germline CDR1 WNHNN, CDR2 SYGVQD (reference sequence). Trimming took 5 bases from V and 6 from J; bases not matched to a gene: 5. The CDR3 consists of 14 residues. CDR3 DNA sequence: TGCGCCAGCAGTACCGGGACTAGCAGCAATGAGCAGTTCTTC. Encoded protein: CASSTGTSSNEQFF.

This clone has just one count. The rearrangement joins TRBV18 to TRBJ2-5, with a tentative D call TRBD2 (6 bases). The CDR3 totals 17 residues. Germline V CDR1 and CDR2: KGHSH, LQKENI. V was shortened by 3 bases and J by 5 bases, with 22 bases between the two germline ends. The CDR3 region is CASSPFITGDQRETQYF. The DNA for the CDR3 is TGTGCCAGCTCACCCTTTATTACGGGAGATCAGAGGGAGACCCAGTACTTC.

The CDR3 sequence is CASSQRDYSDTQYF. The CDR3 DNA reads as TGCGCCAGCAGCCAAAGGGACTACTCAGATACGCAGTATTTT. V and J are TRBV4-1 and TRBJ2-3; 7 bases are shared with TRBD2. The CDR3 spans 14 residues. The germline gives CDR1 MGHRA, CDR2 YSYEKL. J gave up 4 bases and V 2 bases, and 3 bases lay outside the gene matches.

This clone was counted a single time. V usage is TRBV27 and J usage is TRBJ2-1; 12 nucleotides align to TRBD2. The V gene's germline CDR1 is MNHEY and CDR2 SMNVEV (reference sequence). The trim removed 3 bases at V and 9 bases at J, leaving 6 bases unmatched. This CDR3 is built from 15 residues. As DNA, the CDR3 is TGTGCCAGCAGTTTCCAGACTAGCGGGAGTGGTGAGCAGTTCTTC. Encoded protein: CASSFQTSGSGEQFF.

CDR3 bases: TGCGCCAGCAGAGGTGGGGCAGGGCCTTACAATGAGCAGTTCTTC. Amino acid sequence: CASRGGAGPYNEQFF. The chain combines TRBV5-1 with TRBJ2-1; possible D gene TRBD1, 5 bases. Trimming pared 5 bases from V and 4 bases from J, leaving 16 bases between. In germline, CDR1 is SGHRS, CDR2 YFSETQ. This CDR3 spans 15 amino acids.

The V gene is TRBV5-1, the J gene TRBJ1-1; D is unresolved. Germline CDR1 SGHRS, CDR2 YFSETQ. The V and J ends lost 2 bases and 7 bases respectively, with 6 bases between them. This CDR3 comprises 11 residues. The CDR3 DNA is TGCGCCAGCAGCTTAAACGGTGAAGCTTTCTTT. It codes for CASSLNGEAFF.

The chain links TRBV30 to TRBJ2-7, with 8 bases lining up with TRBD1. CDR1 GTSNPN and CDR2 SVGIG come from the germline V gene (reference sequence). The junction had 0 bases not matched to a gene; V was cut back by 5 bases and J by 0 bases. The CDR3 length is 12 residues. The CDR3 region is CAWDRGSYEQYF. DNA for the CDR3: TGTGCCTGGGACAGGGGCTCCTACGAGCAGTACTTC.

In its sample, this clone was seen a few times. The genes are TRBV5-5 and TRBJ1-4; 11 positions agree with TRBD1. Per the germline V gene, CDR1 is SGHKS and CDR2 is YYEKEE (reference sequence). The CDR3 spans 16 residues. Trimming took 0 bases from V and 10 from J; bases not matched to a gene: 8. The CDR3 DNA reads as TGTGCCAGCAGCTTGGATGGGACAGGGGGTGGCAGAAAACTGTTTTTT. As protein: CASSLDGTGGGRKLFF.

The J gene is TRBJ1-1, the V gene TRBV19; TRBD1 agrees at 10 bases. This CDR3 is 16 amino acids long. Germline V CDR1 and CDR2: LNHDA, SQIVND (reference sequence). V dropped 4 bases and J dropped 1; count of bases not matched to a gene: 6. The CDR3 reads CASSNRRTGGNTEAFF. The CDR3 nucleotides read TGTGCCAGTAGTAACCGACGGACAGGGGGGAACACTGAAGCTTTCTTT.

This clone is a singleton in its sample. The chain combines TRBV10-3 with TRBJ2-5; TRBD2 aligns across 12 bases. V shed 2 bases, J shed 1 base, and the junction held 2 bases outside the gene matches. The CDR3 runs to 16 residues. Germline V lookup: CDR1 ENHRY, CDR2 SYGVKD. The CDR3 DNA sequence: TGTGCCATCAGTGAGGGACTAGCGGGGCCCCAAGAGACCCAGTACTTC. The encoded protein is CAISEGLAGPQETQYF.

This chain joins TRBV5-1 and TRBJ2-3; perhaps TRBD2 as D (6 bases). Germline V gene lookup returns CDR1 SGHRS and CDR2 YFSETQ. V was cut by 3 bases and J by 3 bases, with 14 bases left in between. The CDR3 length is 15 residues. Here the CDR3 reads CASSYQSGVTDTQYF. The CDR3 nucleotides read TGCGCCAGCAGCTACCAGTCGGGGGTAACAGATACGCAGTATTTT.

J is TRBJ1-1 and V is TRBV27; 7 bases map to TRBD1. The CDR3 spans 18 residues. V was clipped by 5 bases and J by 2 bases; unmatched bases: 17. The V gene's germline CDR1 is MNHEY and CDR2 SMNVEV (reference sequence). Here the CDR3 DNA reads TGTGCCAGCAGTCCCGGGACCGGACAGGCAACATCCAACACTGAAGCTTTCTTT. It yields the protein CASSPGTGQATSNTEAFF.

In this sample, this clone turned up many times. This chain uses TRBV6-2 or TRBV6-3 with TRBJ2-1, with D hard to call. This CDR3 comprises 15 residues. Germline V gene data show CDR1 as MNHEY and CDR2 as SVGEGT. Trimming removed 2 bases from V and 8 bases from J, with 16 bases in between. The CDR3 spells CASSYVGQAWDEQFF. DNA for the CDR3: TGTGCCAGCAGTTACGTAGGCCAAGCGTGGGATGAGCAGTTCTTC.

This clone was observed a single time. The CDR3 region has the DNA TGTGCCAGCAGCTTAGCTCAGGGCCACACCGCGCCCCTCCACTTT. This codes for CASSLAQGHTAPLHF. The V and J genes are TRBV7-9 and TRBJ1-6, with a weak D call TRBD1 (5 bases). CDR3 size: 15 residues. Germline V gene lookup returns CDR1 SEHNR and CDR2 FQNEAQ (reference sequence). Trimming shortened V by 0 bases and J by 13 bases, and 16 bases separated the two germline ends.

The chain carries TRBV2 and TRBJ1-3, with 7 bases aligning to TRBD1. Germline V gene sequence: CDR1 SNHLY, CDR2 FYNNEI. The CDR3 extends over 16 amino acids. V trimming: 6 bases; J trimming: 6 bases; junction bases outside the gene matches: 14. The CDR3: CASRKTGTAKENTIYF. CDR3 in DNA: TGTGCCAGCAGGAAGACCGGGACAGCTAAAGAAAACACCATATATTTT.

This clone has a single count. The CDR3 region has the DNA TGCGCCAGCAGAAGATTCGACAATGTTGAGAATGAGCAGTTCTTC. It encodes CASRRFDNVENEQFF. The chain uses TRBV10-2 and TRBJ2-1; D uncertain. This CDR3 comprises 15 residues. Trimming removed 6 bases at V and 7 bases at J, with 19 bases between. CDR1 and CDR2 from the germline V gene are WSHSY and SAAADI.

Only a few counts were recorded for this clone. The chain has TRBV6-5 and TRBJ2-7; tentatively, D is TRBD2 (5 bases). The V gene's germline CDR1 is MNHEY and CDR2 SVGAGI. V lost 0 bases, J lost 2 bases, and 11 bases lay in between. The CDR3 runs 15 residues. CDR3 sequence (DNA): TGTGCCAGCAGTTACTCGAGTAGCGTAACCTACGAGCAGTACTTC. Translating it yields CASSYSSSVTYEQYF.

This chain's CDR3 is CASSFGIKETQYF. For the CDR3, the DNA is TGTGCCAGCAGTTTTGGCATTAAAGAGACCCAGTACTTC. The genes are TRBV12-3 or TRBV12-4 and TRBJ2-5; D is unresolved. This CDR3 is 13 amino acids long. Trimming left V 3 bases short and J 3 bases short, with 8 bases between.

The V call is TRBV19, the J call TRBJ1-2; D perhaps matches TRBD1 (6 bases). V shed 5 bases and J shed 1 base, with 8 bases lying between them. There are 13 residues in the CDR3. Germline-derived CDR1 and CDR2 are LNHDA and SQIVND (reference sequence). This CDR3 is CASSPQGNYGYTF. The CDR3 DNA is TGTGCCAGTAGTCCACAGGGTAACTATGGCTACACCTTC. Supplemented by reference TRBV19 and TRBJ1-2, the full variable domain reads DGGITQSPKYLFRKEGQNVTLSCEQNLNHDAMYWYRQDPGQGLRLIYYSQIVNDFQKGDIAEGYSVSREKKESFPLTVTSAQKNPTAFYLCASSPQGNYGYTFGSGTRLTVV.

The rearrangement joins TRBV15 to TRBJ1-2; 9 bases match TRBD1. The V gene end was trimmed by 0 bases and the J gene end by 4 bases; junction bases not matched to a gene: 0. Germline lookup yields CDR1 LNHNV and CDR2 YYDKDF (reference sequence). CDR3 size: 14 residues. The CDR3: CATSRETGGYGYTF. The CDR3 coding sequence is TGTGCCACCAGCAGAGAGACAGGGGGCTATGGCTACACCTTC.

The J gene is TRBJ2-5, the V gene TRBV7-6; 8 positions agree with TRBD1. The germline V gene has CDR1 SGHVS and CDR2 FNYEAQ. Trimming took 5 bases from V and 4 from J; bases not matched to a gene: 9. The CDR3 runs 15 residues. CDR3 loop: CASSPTTGARETQYF. CDR3 nucleotide sequence: TGTGCCAGCAGCCCGACGACAGGGGCGAGAGAGACCCAGTACTTC.

This clone was detected a few times. J is TRBJ1-6 and V is TRBV7-2; weak D call: TRBD1 (6 bases). V lost 3 bases and J lost 3, with 9 bases in between. The CDR3 is made up of 15 amino acids. Germline V lookup: CDR1 SGHTA, CDR2 FQGNSA. In DNA, the CDR3 is TGTGCCAGCAGCTTCTCAGGGGACTATAATTCACCCCTCCACTTT. Its translation is CASSFSGDYNSPLHF.

This chain links TRBV5-6 with TRBJ2-5; tentatively, D is TRBD1 (5 bases). V lost 2 bases and J 4 bases, leaving 12 bases between the germline ends. From germline, CDR1 is SGHDT and CDR2 YYEEEE. This CDR3 contains 14 residues. CDR3 protein: CASSFRVRGETQYF. CDR3 nucleotides: TGTGCCAGCAGCTTCAGGGTAAGGGGAGAGACCCAGTACTTC.

The V call is TRBV2, the J call TRBJ2-5, with a possible D match to TRBD1 (5 bases). Germline lookup yields CDR1 SNHLY and CDR2 FYNNEI. Trimming removed 5 bases at V and 5 bases at J, with 18 bases between. The length of the CDR3 is 15 residues. CDR3 region: CASSRGTAPGETQYF. Here the CDR3 DNA reads TGTGCCAGCAGTAGGGGTACAGCCCCAGGGGAGACCCAGTACTTC.

This chain joins TRBV10-2 and TRBJ2-5, with D unclear. Looked up from germline, CDR1 is WSHSY and CDR2 is SAAADI. The CDR3 is 14 amino acids. Trimming took 0 bases from V and 7 from J, leaving 12 bases between them. This chain's CDR3 is CASSESAGSGTQYF. CDR3 DNA: TGCGCCAGCAGTGAGTCTGCCGGTTCGGGGACCCAGTACTTC.

The chain employs TRBV20-1 and TRBJ2-7; no firm D call. Germline CDR1 is DFQATT and CDR2 is SNEGSKA (reference sequence). V was pared by 3 bases and J by 3 bases, with 12 bases between. The CDR3 sequence is 13 residues long. The CDR3 loop reads CSASLGGHYEQYF. Written as DNA, the CDR3 is TGCAGTGCTAGTCTCGGCGGTCACTACGAGCAGTACTTC.

This clone was detected only a few times. The chain links TRBV7-9 to TRBJ1-4; 9 positions match TRBD1. This CDR3 contains 17 residues. The V gene's germline CDR1 is SEHNR and CDR2 FQNEAQ (reference sequence). The V gene end was trimmed by 4 bases and the J gene end by 3 bases; junction bases not matched to a gene: 9. In nucleotides, the CDR3 is TGTGCCAGCAGCTCGATACAGGGGGCAGCCGCTAATGAAAAACTGTTTTTT. Translation: CASSSIQGAAANEKLFF.

Only a few counts were recorded for this clone. In the same sample, other DNA sequences code for this CDR3. This sequence joins TRBV3-1 (or the pseudogene TRBV3-2) and TRBJ1-2, with 8 bases that match TRBD1. Germline trimming cut 1 base from V and 6 bases from J; bases unmatched to any gene: 4. CDR1 and CDR2 (germline): LGHDT, YNNKEL (reference sequence). The CDR3 extends over 14 amino acids. CDR3 protein: CASSQGRGLDGYTF. Here the CDR3 DNA reads TGTGCCAGCAGCCAAGGCAGGGGGCTTGATGGCTACACCTTC.

The chain combines TRBV7-3 with TRBJ2-1; 11 positions agree with TRBD2. The ends lost 2 bases at V and 6 bases at J; junction bases unmatched: 15. The CDR3 contains 19 residues. The V gene's germline CDR1 is SGHTA and CDR2 FQGTGA. The CDR3 protein is CASSLYPPRTLAGGNEQFF. The CDR3 region has the DNA TGTGCCAGCAGCTTATACCCTCCGAGGACTCTAGCGGGGGGCAATGAGCAGTTCTTC.